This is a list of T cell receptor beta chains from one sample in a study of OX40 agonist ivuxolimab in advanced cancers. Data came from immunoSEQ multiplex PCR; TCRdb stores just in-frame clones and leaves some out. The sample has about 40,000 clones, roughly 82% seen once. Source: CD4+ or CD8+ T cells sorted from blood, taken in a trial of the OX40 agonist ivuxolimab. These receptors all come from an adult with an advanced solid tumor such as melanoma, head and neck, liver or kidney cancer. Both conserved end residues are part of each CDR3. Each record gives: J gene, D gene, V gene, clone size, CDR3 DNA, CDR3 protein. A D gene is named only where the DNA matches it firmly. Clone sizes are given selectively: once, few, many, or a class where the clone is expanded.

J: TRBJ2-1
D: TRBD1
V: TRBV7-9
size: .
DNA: TGTGCCAGCAGCTCCAGGCTAGGGGACAGGGGTCTCTTC
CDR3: CASSSRLGDRGLF

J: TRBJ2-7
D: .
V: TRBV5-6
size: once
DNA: TGTGCCAGCAGCTTGGGGTGGGCAGGGAAGGACTTC
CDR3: CASSLGWAGKDF

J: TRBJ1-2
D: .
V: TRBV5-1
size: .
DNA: TGCGCCAGCAGCTTTTCTAGGGCTGCGCCCCTGCGAACCGAAGCTAACTATGGCTACACCTTC
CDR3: CASSFSRAAPLRTEANYGYTF

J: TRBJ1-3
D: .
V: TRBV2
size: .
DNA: TGTGCCAGCAGTCTTAGTCCTGGAAACACCATATATTTT
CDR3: CASSLSPGNTIYF

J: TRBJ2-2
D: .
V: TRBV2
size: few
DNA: TGTGCCAGCAGGGTCGGGACCGGGGAGCTGTTTTTT
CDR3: CASRVGTGELFF

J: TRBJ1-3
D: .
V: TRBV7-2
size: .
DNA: TGTGCCAGCAGCTTAGGGAAAGACTCTGGAAACACCATATATTTT
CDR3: CASSLGKDSGNTIYF

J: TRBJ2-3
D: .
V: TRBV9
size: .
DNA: TGTGCCAGCAGCGTAGGAGCCCTCCAATTCGGGGCAGCAGATACGCAGTATTTT
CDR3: CASSVGALQFGAADTQYF

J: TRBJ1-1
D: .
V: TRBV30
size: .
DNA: TGTGCCTGGAGAATGGGGGGGGTTCCTGAAGCTTTCTTT
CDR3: CAWRMGGVPEAFF

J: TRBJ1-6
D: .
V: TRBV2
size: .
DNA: TGTGCCAGCAGCCGCAGCCAGGGACTTAATTCACCCCTCCACTTT
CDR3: CASSRSQGLNSPLHF

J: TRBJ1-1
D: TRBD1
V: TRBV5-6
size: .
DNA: TGTGCCAGCAGCCTGGACAGGGGTTATCCTGGCACTGAAGCTTTCTTT
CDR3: CASSLDRGYPGTEAFF

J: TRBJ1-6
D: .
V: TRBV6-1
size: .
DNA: TGTGCCAGCAGTGAAGGGGTCATGGGGCCCCTCCACTTT
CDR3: CASSEGVMGPLHF

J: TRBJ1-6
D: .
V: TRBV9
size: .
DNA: TGTGCCAGCAGCGTTGCTGGTTCACCCCTCCACTTT
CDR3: CASSVAGSPLHF

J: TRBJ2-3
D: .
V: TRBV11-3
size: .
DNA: TGTGCCAGCAGCTTGGGCCCGAGCACAGATACGCAGTATTTT
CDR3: CASSLGPSTDTQYF

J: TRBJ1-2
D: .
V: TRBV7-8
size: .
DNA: TGTGCCAGCAGCTTAAACGGCTACTATGGCTACACCTTC
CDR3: CASSLNGYYGYTF

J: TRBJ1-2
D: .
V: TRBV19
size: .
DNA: TGTGCCAGTAGTATGGCAGGGTTTAGGGGCTACACCTTC
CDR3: CASSMAGFRGYTF

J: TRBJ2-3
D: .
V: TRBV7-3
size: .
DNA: TGTGCCAGCAGCTTACTCATTAGTGGTGGAGATACGCAGTATTTT
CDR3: CASSLLISGGDTQYF

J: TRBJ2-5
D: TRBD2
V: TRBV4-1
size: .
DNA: TGCGCCAGCAGCCAAGATGGGACTAGAAGGGGAAAAGAGACCCAGTACTTC
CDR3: CASSQDGTRRGKETQYF

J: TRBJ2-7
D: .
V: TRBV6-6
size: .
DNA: TGTGCCAGCAGAACGCAAGGGGGGGACAGTCGGTACGAGCAGTACTTC
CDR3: CASRTQGGDSRYEQYF

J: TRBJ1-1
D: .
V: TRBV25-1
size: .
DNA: TGTGCCAGCAGTGAATCCGGGGGCAACGCTGAAGCTTTCTTT
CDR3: CASSESGGNAEAFF

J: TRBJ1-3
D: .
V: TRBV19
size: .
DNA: TGTGCCAGTAGTATGGGGAGGACCCAACGGGGTAACACCATATATTTT
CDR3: CASSMGRTQRGNTIYF

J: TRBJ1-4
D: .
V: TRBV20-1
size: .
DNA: TGCAGTGCTAGGGAAGTCGAAAAACTGTTTTTT
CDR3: CSAREVEKLFF

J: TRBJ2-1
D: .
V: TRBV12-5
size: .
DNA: TGTGCTAGTGTAAAGGGAGAGCGCATCTTCTACAATGAGCAGTTCTTC
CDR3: CASVKGERIFYNEQFF

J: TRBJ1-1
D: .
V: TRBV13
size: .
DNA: TGTGCCAGCAGCAGGACCGGAAGGGCAGCTTTCTTT
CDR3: CASSRTGRAAFF

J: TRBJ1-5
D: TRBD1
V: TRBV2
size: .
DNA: TGTGCCAGCAGGGTTGGGACAGGGGGGAATCAGCCCCAGCATTTT
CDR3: CASRVGTGGNQPQHF

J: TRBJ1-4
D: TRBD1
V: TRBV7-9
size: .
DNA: TGTGCCAGCAGCACCTCCCAGGGGGGTAATGAAAAACTGTTTTTT
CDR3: CASSTSQGGNEKLFF

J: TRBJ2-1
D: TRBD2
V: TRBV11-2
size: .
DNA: TGTGCCAGCAGCTTGGAGCGGGGGGGCCGGAATGAGCAGTTCTTC
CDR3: CASSLERGGRNEQFF

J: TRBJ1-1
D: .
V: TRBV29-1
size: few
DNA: TGCAGCGTCCGAACCCTGGGCAACACTGAAGCTTTCTTT
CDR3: CSVRTLGNTEAFF

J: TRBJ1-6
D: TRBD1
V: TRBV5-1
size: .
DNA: TGCGCCAGCAGCGGGGGACAGGGTCGCTCCTATAATTCACCCCTCCACTTT
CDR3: CASSGGQGRSYNSPLHF

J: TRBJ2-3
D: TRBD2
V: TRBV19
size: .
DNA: TGTGCCAGTAGTATTGCTAGCGGGGTCACGGATACGCAGTATTTT
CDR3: CASSIASGVTDTQYF

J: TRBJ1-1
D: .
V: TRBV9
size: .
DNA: TGTGCCAGCAGCCAGCGAGGGCGGGACACTGAAGCTTTCTTT
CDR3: CASSQRGRDTEAFF

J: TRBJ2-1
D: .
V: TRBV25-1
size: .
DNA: TGTGCCAGCAGGGGAGCGCCGGAATACATCTACAATGAGCAGTTCTTC
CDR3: CASRGAPEYIYNEQFF

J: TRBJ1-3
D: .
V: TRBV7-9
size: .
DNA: TGTGCCAGCAGCTTAGTTTCCAGGGCTGGAAACACCATATATTTT
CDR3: CASSLVSRAGNTIYF

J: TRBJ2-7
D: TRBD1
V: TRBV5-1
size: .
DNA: TGCGCCAGCAGCGCCCGGGACAGGGGGCTGCTCGAGCAGTACTTC
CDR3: CASSARDRGLLEQYF

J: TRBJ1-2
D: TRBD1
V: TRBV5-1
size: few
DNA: TGCGCCAGCAGCCCCCAGGGGGAGGGGGGCCTCCTCTATGGCTACACCTTC
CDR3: CASSPQGEGGLLYGYTF

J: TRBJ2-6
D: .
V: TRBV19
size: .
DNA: TGTGCCAGTAGTATACCGAACTGGGGGAACTCTGGGGCCAACGTCCTGACTTTC
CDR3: CASSIPNWGNSGANVLTF

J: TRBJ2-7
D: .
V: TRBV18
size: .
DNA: TGTGCCAGCTCACCCCTGACGGGGAGGCAGTACGAGCAGTACTTC
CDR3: CASSPLTGRQYEQYF

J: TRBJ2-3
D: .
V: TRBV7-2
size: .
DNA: TGTGCCAGCAGCTCCCAGCGGTCCCAGGGCTACAGCACAGATACGCAGTATTTT
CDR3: CASSSQRSQGYSTDTQYF

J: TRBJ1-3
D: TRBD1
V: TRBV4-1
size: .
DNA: TGCGCCAGCAGCCGAACACGGGGACAGAGCTCTGGAAACACCATATATTTT
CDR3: CASSRTRGQSSGNTIYF

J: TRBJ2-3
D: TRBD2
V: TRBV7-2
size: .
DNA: TGTGCCAGCAGCTTCCGAGCGGGGGGAGAGGATACGCAGTATTTT
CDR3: CASSFRAGGEDTQYF

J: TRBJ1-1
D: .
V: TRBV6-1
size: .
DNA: TGTGCCAGCAGTGCCAGGGGACGGATAAACACTGAAGCTTTCTTT
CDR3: CASSARGRINTEAFF

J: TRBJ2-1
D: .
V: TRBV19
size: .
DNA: TGTGCCAGTAGTACCCCCAGGGGGTGGGGGGGCAATGAGCAGTTCTTC
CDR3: CASSTPRGWGGNEQFF

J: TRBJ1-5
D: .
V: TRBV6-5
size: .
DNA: TGTGCCAGCAGTACGGGGGCAGGGGTACAGCCCCAGCATTTT
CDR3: CASSTGAGVQPQHF

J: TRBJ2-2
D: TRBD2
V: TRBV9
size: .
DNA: TGTGCCAGCAGCGTAGCTCGTGGACTAGCGGGAACCGGGGAGCTGTTTTTT
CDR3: CASSVARGLAGTGELFF

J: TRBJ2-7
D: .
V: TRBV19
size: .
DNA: TGTGCCAGTAGTATGATCCAGGCCGCACCATTCTCCTACGAGCAGTACTTC
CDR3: CASSMIQAAPFSYEQYF

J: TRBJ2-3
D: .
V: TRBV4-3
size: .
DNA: TGCGCCAGCAGCCAAGATTGGGCTAGCGTCGCCACAGATACGCAGTATTTT
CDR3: CASSQDWASVATDTQYF

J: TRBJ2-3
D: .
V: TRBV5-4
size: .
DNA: TGTGCCAGCAGCTTCAGAACAGGGAGCACAGATACGCAGTATTTT
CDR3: CASSFRTGSTDTQYF

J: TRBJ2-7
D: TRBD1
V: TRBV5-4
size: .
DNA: TGTGCCAGCAGCCCCAACCGACAGGGAACCTACGAGCAGTACTTC
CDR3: CASSPNRQGTYEQYF

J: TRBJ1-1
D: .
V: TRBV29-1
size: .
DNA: TGCAGCGTCTACAGGGTATGGGACACTGAAGCTTTCTTT
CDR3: CSVYRVWDTEAFF

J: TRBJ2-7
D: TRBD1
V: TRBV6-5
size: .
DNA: TGTGCCAGCAGCCGCGACAGGGCTGTGCAGTACTTC
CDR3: CASSRDRAVQYF

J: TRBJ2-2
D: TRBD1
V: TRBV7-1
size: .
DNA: TGTGCCAGCAGCTTAGAAGGGACAGAGACCGGGGAGCTGTTTTTT
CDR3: CASSLEGTETGELFF

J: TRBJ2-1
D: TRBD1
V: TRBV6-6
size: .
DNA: TGTGCCAGCACTTCCCCGGACAGGGGTTACAATGAGCAGTTCTTC
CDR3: CASTSPDRGYNEQFF

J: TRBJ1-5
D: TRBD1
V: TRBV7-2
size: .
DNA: TGTGCCAGCAGCTTAGCAGATGGGACAGGGGGTATGGCCCAGCCCCAGCATTTT
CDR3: CASSLADGTGGMAQPQHF

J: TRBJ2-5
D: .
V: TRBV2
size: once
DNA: TGTGCCAGCAGTCGGACAGTAGAGACCCAGTACTTC
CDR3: CASSRTVETQYF

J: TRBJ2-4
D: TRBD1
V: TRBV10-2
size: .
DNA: TGCGCCAGCAGTGATATCTCCCCCGGGACAGGGGGACGAGGGGAGTACTTC
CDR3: CASSDISPGTGGRGEYF

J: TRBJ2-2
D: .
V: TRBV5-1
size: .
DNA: TGCGCCAGCAGCTTGGAAGTTACGGGCACCGGGGAGCTGTTTTTT
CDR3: CASSLEVTGTGELFF

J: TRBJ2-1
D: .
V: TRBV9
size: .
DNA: TGTGCCAGCAGCGTAGCTAGCTCCTACAATGAGCAGTTCTTC
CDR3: CASSVASSYNEQFF

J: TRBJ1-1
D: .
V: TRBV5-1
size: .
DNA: TGCGCCAGCAGCAGAACAGGGACGGGGAACACTGAAGCTTTCTTT
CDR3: CASSRTGTGNTEAFF

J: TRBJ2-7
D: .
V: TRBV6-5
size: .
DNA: TGTGCCAGCAGTTCCCCCACCCCCCCCTACGAGCAGTACTTC
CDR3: CASSSPTPPYEQYF

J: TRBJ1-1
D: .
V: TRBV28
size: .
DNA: TGTGCCAGCAGTTTAAGAGGGGCGGGGAACACTGAAGCTTTCTTT
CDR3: CASSLRGAGNTEAFF

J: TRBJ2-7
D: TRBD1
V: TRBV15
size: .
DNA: TGTGCCACCAGCAGAGGACAGGGATACTCCTACGAGCAGTACTTC
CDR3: CATSRGQGYSYEQYF